Below, one TCR beta chain is given with its context. Repertoires were generated with immunoSEQ multiplex PCR, while TCRdb's copy carries only in-frame clones and drops some. The sample shows 75,000 to 100,000 clones, 85% to 95% of them seen only once. This entry belongs to a study of T cell changes during pregnancy in multiple sclerosis. This specimen consisted of peripheral blood, obtained after pregnancy. The receptor's source is a female donor with multiple sclerosis, enrolled in a pregnancy study.

CDR3 coding DNA: TGTGCCAGCAGTGCCTCAGGGACAGGAGTCAATCAGCCCCAGCATTTT. Translating gives CASSASGTGVNQPQHF. The chain is built from TRBV2 and TRBJ1-5; 8 bases line up with TRBD1. This CDR3 has 16 amino acids. V shed 4 bases, J shed 3 bases, and the junction held 8 bases outside the gene matches. Germline V gives CDR1 SNHLY, CDR2 FYNNEI.